A single sample is the source of the 19 T cell receptor beta chains below, sequenced in a study of control samples from healthy donors and cancer patients. The table came from immunoSEQ multiplex PCR; TCRdb's copy has only in-frame clones and leaves some out. The repertoire consists of some 150,000 clones, with 94% occurring once and the leading ten covering approximately 14%. Source material: PBMCs. All receptors derive from a man aged 55-75 years with colorectal cancer.

The chain has TRBV6-5 and TRBJ1-6; D perhaps matches TRBD1 (6 bases). The CDR3 length is 14 residues. CDR1 and CDR2 from the germline V gene are MNHEY and SVGAGI. Deletions cut 7 bases from V and 9 bases from J, with 16 bases between. CDR3: CASTERGAVSPLHF. The CDR3 nucleotides are TGTGCCAGCACCGAAAGGGGGGCTGTTTCACCCCTCCACTTT.

This chain uses TRBV10-3 with TRBJ2-1; D ambiguous. The length of the CDR3 is 15 residues. V lost 0 bases, J lost 5 bases, and 11 bases lay in between. Germline CDR1 is ENHRY and CDR2 is SYGVKD. CDR3 DNA sequence: TGTGCCATCAGTGAGTCGAGCCAGCGAAACAATGAGCAGTTCTTC. Translating it yields CAISESSQRNNEQFF.

This chain joins TRBV21-1 and TRBJ1-1. TRBV21-1 is described as a pseudogene. The CDR3 is 13 amino acids. In DNA form, the CDR3 reads TGTGCCAGCAGCAAATGTGGGAACACTGAAGCTTTCTTT. It codes for CASSKCGNTEAFF.

The chain is built from TRBV10-3 and TRBJ2-2; 9 bases map to TRBD1. The V and J ends lost 9 bases and 7 bases, in that order; junction bases with no gene match: 3. Germline V lookup: CDR1 ENHRY, CDR2 SYGVKD. CDR3 size: 12 residues. The CDR3 reads CAIQGAGGELFF. In DNA, the CDR3 is TGTGCCATACAGGGGGCTGGCGGGGAGCTGTTTTTT.

CDR3 sequence reads: CASTRTGGNTGELFF. CDR3 in DNA: TGCGCCAGCACCCGGACAGGGGGCAACACCGGGGAGCTGTTTTTT. The V and J genes are TRBV5-1 and TRBJ2-2; TRBD1 agrees at 11 bases. This CDR3 contains 15 residues. V lost 6 bases and J lost 2; bases outside the gene matches: 3. Germline V gives CDR1 SGHRS, CDR2 YFSETQ.

The chain links TRBV19 to TRBJ1-5; no clear D. Germline loops: CDR1 LNHDA, CDR2 SQIVND (reference sequence). CDR3 length: 13 amino acids. The V and J ends lost 4 bases and 3 bases respectively, with 7 bases between them. CDR3: CASSTGTNQPQHF. CDR3 in DNA: TGTGCCAGTAGTACCGGAACCAATCAGCCCCAGCATTTT.

This clone was seen a single time. The J gene is TRBJ2-1, the V gene TRBV11-2; a weak D match, TRBD1 (6 bases). The CDR3 runs 14 residues. With 6 bases removed from V and 8 bases from J, the gap between germline ends came to 17 bases. CDR1 SGHAT and CDR2 FQNNGV come from the germline V gene. This CDR3 reads CASRGATTGDEQFF. In DNA, the CDR3 is TGTGCCAGCAGGGGGGCCACAACCGGGGATGAGCAGTTCTTC.

The chain combines TRBV12-5 with TRBJ1-1; D unresolved. The CDR3 is 13 residues long. CDR1 LGHNT and CDR2 FRNRAP come from the germline V gene. With 3 bases removed from V and 3 bases from J, the gap between germline ends came to 8 bases. CDR3 residues: CASGFEQHTEAFF. DNA of the CDR3: TGTGCTAGTGGTTTCGAGCAGCACACTGAAGCTTTCTTT.

J is TRBJ2-1 and V is TRBV19, with TRBD1 matching over 8 bases. V was clipped by 3 bases and J by 4 bases; unmatched bases: 8. CDR1 and CDR2 (germline): LNHDA, SQIVND (reference sequence). The CDR3 is 16 amino acids. The CDR3 DNA sequence: TGTGCCAGTAGTATTACACAGGGGGGCCCATACAATGAGCAGTTCTTC. Its protein is CASSITQGGPYNEQFF.

V is TRBV30 and J is TRBJ2-7; the D gene could be TRBD1 or TRBD2 (5 bases each). Germline CDR1 and CDR2: GTSNPN and SVGIG (reference sequence). V dropped 4 bases and J dropped 2 bases, with 15 bases sitting between them. This CDR3 spans 14 amino acids. The CDR3 spells CAWKAGAVPYEQYF. For the CDR3, the DNA is TGTGCCTGGAAAGCCGGGGCCGTACCCTACGAGCAGTACTTC.

A word on this clone: At the DNA level, this CDR3 is encoded by other sequences in the same sample as well. V and J are TRBV29-1 and TRBJ1-1; 7 nucleotides align to TRBD1. The CDR3 totals 13 residues. The germline V gene has CDR1 SQVTM and CDR2 ANQGSEA. J gave up 2 bases and V 5 bases, and 5 bases lay outside the gene matches. In DNA form, the CDR3 reads TGCAGCGTTCGGGCAGGGGGTAACACTGAAGCTTTCTTT. This codes for CSVRAGGNTEAFF.

This chain uses TRBV3-1 (or the pseudogene TRBV3-2) with TRBJ1-1; D is unclear. The germline gives CDR1 LGHDT, CDR2 YNNKEL (reference sequence). Trimming pared 6 bases from V and 2 bases from J, leaving 10 bases between. This CDR3 comprises 13 residues. CDR3 DNA sequence: TGTGCCAGCAGTCCTGCTCTAAACACTGAAGCTTTCTTT. Its translation: CASSPALNTEAFF.

The chain has TRBV7-9 and TRBJ1-1; D perhaps matches TRBD1 (5 bases). V shed 0 bases and J shed 7 bases, with 12 bases lying between them. This CDR3 has 14 amino acids. Germline-derived CDR1 and CDR2 are SEHNR and FQNEAQ (reference sequence). The CDR3 reads CASSLAQGTNEAFF. The CDR3 region has the DNA TGTGCCAGCAGCTTAGCTCAGGGAACGAATGAAGCTTTCTTT.

This sequence joins TRBV27 and TRBJ1-1; 8 bases map to TRBD1. CDR1 MNHEY and CDR2 SMNVEV come from the germline V gene (reference sequence). Germline trimming cut 3 bases from V and 3 bases from J; bases unmatched to any gene: 3. The CDR3 has 14 amino acids. DNA for the CDR3: TGTGCCAGCAGTTTCAGGGGGCGATACACTGAAGCTTTCTTT. Translation: CASSFRGRYTEAFF.

V and J are TRBV4-1 and TRBJ2-2; D may correspond to TRBD1 or TRBD2 (6 bases each). Trimming removed 1 base from V and 6 bases from J, with 15 bases in between. In germline, CDR1 is MGHRA, CDR2 YSYEKL. The CDR3 length is 16 residues. The CDR3 spells CASSQVSGAASGELFF. Here the CDR3 DNA reads TGCGCCAGCAGCCAAGTGTCGGGGGCGGCCTCCGGGGAGCTGTTTTTT.

The CDR3 reads CASSLRSPTGYGYTF. In DNA form, the CDR3 reads TGTGCCAGCAGCTTGCGGTCGCCCACAGGTTATGGCTACACCTTC. The gene calls are TRBV5-4 and TRBJ1-2; perhaps TRBD1 as D (5 bases). This CDR3 has 15 residues. V lost 1 base to trimming and J lost 5 bases, with 15 bases between them. The V gene's germline CDR1 is SGHNT and CDR2 YYREEE (reference sequence).

V gene TRBV27 combines with J gene TRBJ2-7; possible D gene TRBD1, 6 bases. This CDR3 has 14 amino acids. CDR1 is MNHEY and CDR2 is SMNVEV in the germline V gene (reference sequence). Trimming removed 2 bases at V and 6 bases at J, with 14 bases between. CDR3 coding DNA: TGTGCCAGCAGTTTAGAACAGGGCGGCTTCGAGCAGTACTTC. It encodes CASSLEQGGFEQYF.

This CDR3 is CATSPAGPREKLFF. The CDR3 DNA reads as TGTGCCACCAGCCCGGCAGGGCCCCGAGAAAAACTGTTTTTT. V is TRBV15 and J is TRBJ1-4; possibly TRBD1 for D (5 bases). Trimming pared 5 bases from V and 8 bases from J, leaving 15 bases between. Germline V CDR1 and CDR2: LNHNV, YYDKDF (reference sequence). This CDR3 region has 14 residues.

The V call is TRBV7-9, the J call TRBJ2-2, with TRBD2 matching over 8 bases. V dropped 5 bases and J dropped 6; count of bases not matched to a gene: 11. Germline V gene sequence: CDR1 SEHNR, CDR2 FQNEAQ (reference sequence). CDR3 size: 16 residues. This chain's CDR3 is CASSLTGTSFAGELFF. The CDR3 coding sequence is TGTGCCAGCAGCCTGACCGGGACTAGTTTTGCCGGGGAGCTGTTTTTT.